This T cell receptor beta chain was captured in a study of T cells in Graves' hyperthyroidism and ophthalmopathy. The CDR3 has 16 residues. V shed 4 bases and J 5 bases; nucleotides not matched to a gene: 7. Study-level points and caveats: A model of 13 V-J features distinguished ophthalmopathy from stable hyperthyroidism.

The PBMCs had their origin in roughly 9.4 ml of fresh peripheral blood. On this clonotype itself: Its target is unknown.

TCR beta CDR3 regions were amplified from RNA transcripts. Researchers ran a first-round RT-PCR on the TCR CDR3 using the HTBI primer set. TCRdb itself ran the multiplex PCR reads through MiXCR, one entry per CDR3 protein. The table has approximately 330,000 distinct CDR3 sequences, roughly 15% seen once. The sample comprised blood. V usage is TRBV12-3 or TRBV12-4 and J usage is TRBJ1-5; 11 nucleotides line up with TRBD1. This clonotype was obtained from a middle-aged woman with Graves' ophthalmopathy. The CDR3 is CASSWTGGLIHQPQHF. In DNA, the CDR3 is TGTGCCAGCAGTTGGACAGGGGGCCTGATACATCAGCCCCAGCATTTT.